The T cell receptor beta chain under discussion was sequenced for a study of blood T cell repertoires in COVID-19. The CDR3 length is 14 residues. Methods used by the authors: For nucleated cells, counts were estimated from reference gene primer amplification. Sequencing used immunoSEQ multiplex PCR; TCRdb keeps in-frame clones, though not all of them. V, J and clone size reflect that table, while D and trimming were determined from the DNA. In the table there are more than 95,000 clones, 84% of which are singletons. The sequencing sample was made of peripheral blood. This TCR was sampled from a human donor in a cohort sampled during active or convalescent COVID-19. The genes are TRBV21-1 and TRBJ2-1; the table's D call of TRBD2 was not tested on the DNA. TRBV21-1 has pseudogene status. CDR3 loop: CASSSKGGVGEQFF. Here the CDR3 DNA reads TGTGCCAGCAGCAGCAAGGGAGGGGTGGGTGAGCAGTTCTTC.